These 13 T cell receptor beta chains were all obtained from the same sample, sequenced in a study of tumor and adjacent non-tumor tissue in lung cancer. The template was RNA from unsorted bulk tissue. More than 3 cm separated this lung sample from the edge of the tumor. A modified ARM-PCR protocol with three rounds of nested PCR amplified TCRbeta. TCRdb ran MiXCR on the multiplex PCR reads and lists one entry per CDR3 protein. The sample carries about 43,000 distinct CDR3 sequences, around three fifths recorded once. The sequenced material came from distant non-tumor lung tissue. Receptors were obtained from a man in his forties or fifties with non-small cell lung cancer.

This chain uses TRBV5-1 with TRBJ2-7; 9 nucleotides match TRBD1. Germline lookup yields CDR1 SGHRS and CDR2 YFSETQ. The CDR3 contains 16 residues. With V trimmed by 8 bases and J by 6 bases, 18 bases remained unmatched. The CDR3, as DNA: TGCGCCAGGAGGTTGGGACATCGGGACAGGGTCTCCGAGCAGTACTTC. It is translated as CARRLGHRDRVSEQYF. Drawing the rest from reference TRBV5-1 and TRBJ2-7, the complete variable domain is KAGVTQTPRYLIKTRGQQVTLSCSPISGHRSVSWYQQTPGQGLQFLFEYFSETQRNKGNFPGRFSGRQFSNSRSEMNVSTLELGDSALYLCARRLGHRDRVSEQYFGPGTRLTVT.

A note on this clonotype: A read error is possible here, since a much larger clone lies one base away. The V call is TRBV23-1, the J call TRBJ2-3; 15 bases map to TRBD2. TRBV23-1 is designated an ORF whose function remains uncertain. CDR3 length: 17 residues. After removal of 2 bases from V and 9 bases from J, the junction contained 9 bases not matched to a gene. This chain's CDR3 is CASSQGLAGGPKGTQYF. CDR3 bases: TGCGCCAGCAGTCAAGGACTAGCGGGGGGGCCGAAAGGCACGCAGTATTTT.

This clonotype was seen just once. The chain has TRBV7-2 and TRBJ2-7; 9 bases match TRBD2. Germline trimming cut 5 bases from V and 2 bases from J; bases unmatched to any gene: 4. Per the germline V gene, CDR1 is SGHTA and CDR2 is FQGNSA. The CDR3 is made up of 14 amino acids. The CDR3 loop reads CASSHSGGPYEQYF. DNA of the CDR3: TGTGCCAGCAGCCATAGCGGGGGCCCCTACGAGCAGTACTTC.

This clonotype was counted between two and nine times. The chain carries TRBV6-1 and TRBJ1-1, with TRBD1 as a possible D gene (5 bases). The CDR3 is 14 residues long. Per germline, CDR1 MNHNS and CDR2 SASEGT. V was cut by 1 base and J by 4 bases, with 10 bases left in between. DNA of the CDR3: TGTGCCAGCAGTGAAGGGGACGTGAGCACTGAAGCTTTCTTT. This codes for CASSEGDVSTEAFF.

Remarks on this clonotype: The junction departs from the called germline gene at one end, perhaps through a read error. This sequence joins TRBV10-2 and TRBJ2-2; TRBD2 is a possible D gene (6 bases). The germline V gene encodes CDR1 WSHSY and CDR2 SAAADI. The CDR3 consists of 15 residues. This CDR3 reads CASSELTGVAGELFF. The CDR3 DNA reads as TGCGCCAGTAGTGAGTTAACGGGAGTCGCCGGGGAGCTGTTTTTT.

With regard to this clonotype: The junction departs from the called germline gene at one end, perhaps through a read error. This chain links TRBV20-1 with TRBJ2-2; D possibly uses TRBD1 or TRBD2 (5 bases each). CDR1 is DFQATT and CDR2 is SNEGSKA in the germline V gene (reference sequence). The length of the CDR3 is 13 residues. The CDR3 DNA sequence: TGCAGTACTAGTCGGGGACGCAGCGGGGAGCTGTTTTTT. This sequence encodes CSTSRGRSGELFF.

Notes on this clonotype: A read error may account for a junction end that differs from germline. The rearrangement joins TRBV10-1 to TRBJ1-4; D gene uncertain. Germline CDR1 WNHNN, CDR2 SYGVQD (reference sequence). The CDR3 contains 13 residues. CDR3 sequence reads: CDSQAATDEKLFF. In nucleotides, the CDR3 is TGCGACAGTCAAGCCGCAACTGATGAAAAACTGTTTTTT.

In this sample, this clonotype turned up many times. CDR3 coding DNA: TGTGCCAGCAGTTCCCCTTCGGGAAGGGACACTGAAGCTTTCTTT. This sequence encodes CASSSPSGRDTEAFF. The chain has TRBV28 and TRBJ1-1, with D uncertain. The CDR3 is 15 residues long. Trimming took 4 bases from V and 3 from J, leaving 15 bases between them. Germline CDR1 reads MDHEN; CDR2 reads SYDVKM. Full variable domain (missing parts from reference TRBV28 and TRBJ1-1): DVKVTQSSRYLVKRTGEKVFLECVQDMDHENMFWYRQDPGLGLRLIYFSYDVKMKEKGDIPEGYSVSREKKERFSLILESASTNQTSMYLCASSSPSGRDTEAFFGQGTRLTVV.

This clonotype was seen more than once but under ten times. The chain links TRBV5-1 to TRBJ2-6; TRBD2 agrees at 14 bases. Germline assignment: CDR1 SGHRS and CDR2 YFSETQ. This CDR3 region has 20 residues. V shed 0 bases, J shed 3 bases, and the junction held 8 bases outside the gene matches. The CDR3 DNA follows: TGCGCCAGCAGCTTGGGACTAGCGGGGGGGCTCTTAGGTGGGGCCAACGTCCTGACTTTC. Amino acids: CASSLGLAGGLLGGANVLTF.

The rearrangement links TRBV5-4 to TRBJ2-3, with TRBD2 matching over 14 bases. V was clipped by 6 bases and J by 4 bases; unmatched bases: 7. CDR1 and CDR2 from the germline V gene are SGHNT and YYREEE (reference sequence). This CDR3 region has 16 residues. The CDR3 bases are TGTGCCAGCACCGGCGCGGGACTAGCGGGAGCAGATACGCAGTATTTT. Translated: CASTGAGLAGADTQYF.

V gene TRBV18 combines with J gene TRBJ2-7; D possibly matches TRBD1 or TRBD2 (5 bases each). Germline loops: CDR1 KGHSH, CDR2 LQKENI. The CDR3 has 16 amino acids. Deletions cut 3 bases from V and 6 bases from J, with 21 bases between. In DNA, the CDR3 is TGTGCCAGCTCACCCCCCCTTCAGGGACGAGGTCCCGAGCAGTACTTC. This sequence encodes CASSPPLQGRGPEQYF.

This clonotype occurred once. The germline gene is not matched at one end of the junction; a read error may be the cause. The chain carries TRBV11-3 and TRBJ2-2; D may match TRBD1 or TRBD2 (5 bases each). Per germline, CDR1 SGHNT and CDR2 YENEEA. The CDR3 is 16 amino acids. CDR3 in amino acids: CASSLGAGTKTGELFF. As DNA, the CDR3 is TGTGCCAGCAGCTTAGGGGCAGGGACGAAGACCGGGGAGCTGTTTTTT.

This clonotype came up many times. The rearrangement uses TRBV12-3 or TRBV12-4 and TRBJ2-3, with D possibly being TRBD1 (5 bases). V dropped 3 bases and J dropped 0 bases, with 13 bases sitting between them. The CDR3 extends over 16 amino acids. The CDR3 nucleotides are TGTGCCAGCAGTTTGGGCGGACAAGCTAGCACAGATACGCAGTATTTT. Protein sequence: CASSLGGQASTDTQYF.